Listed below are T cell receptor beta chains from one sample, sequenced in a study of blood T cells in healthy people across ages. From the 5' RACE reads, TCRdb called clonotypes with MiXCR, one entry per CDR3 protein. The table includes 1.5 million to 2 million distinct CDR3 sequences, 30% to 40% detected once. The sample was blood. Receptors originate from a human donor in good health. Each CDR3 is given with its conserved first and last residue. D genes are given only for firm matches. Some rows mark clone size as missing; the rest say once, few, many or name a class of expanded clone.

v_call: TRBV7-6
clone_size: few
j_call: TRBJ2-5
d_call: .
cdr3_aa: CASSLAGGLLRDQETQYF
cdr3_nt: TGTGCCAGCAGCTTAGCGGGGGGGCTCCTCCGGGATCAAGAGACCCAGTACTTC

v_call: TRBV20-1
clone_size: .
j_call: TRBJ2-7
d_call: TRBD1
cdr3_aa: CSAREGQGSYEQYF
cdr3_nt: TGCAGTGCTAGGGAGGGACAGGGGTCCTACGAGCAGTACTTC

v_call: TRBV4-1
clone_size: few
j_call: TRBJ1-6
d_call: .
cdr3_aa: CASSLPRGVDSPLHF
cdr3_nt: TGCGCCAGCAGCCTCCCGAGGGGGGTGGATTCACCCCTCCACTTT

v_call: TRBV3-1
clone_size: .
j_call: TRBJ2-7
d_call: TRBD2
cdr3_aa: CASSQGLLAGGHEQYF
cdr3_nt: TGTGCCAGCAGCCAAGGACTTCTAGCGGGGGGACACGAGCAGTACTTC

v_call: TRBV7-3
clone_size: .
j_call: TRBJ1-3
d_call: .
cdr3_aa: CASSLTGAGSGNTIYF
cdr3_nt: TGTGCCAGCAGCTTAACAGGGGCTGGCTCTGGAAACACCATATATTTT

v_call: TRBV7-6
clone_size: .
j_call: TRBJ2-5
d_call: .
cdr3_aa: CASSLVGGTVQETQYF
cdr3_nt: TGTGCCAGCAGCTTAGTAGGGGGGACAGTACAAGAGACCCAGTACTTC

v_call: TRBV5-5
clone_size: few
j_call: TRBJ2-6
d_call: .
cdr3_aa: CASRDAAGGYGLWANVLTF
cdr3_nt: TGTGCCAGCAGGGATGCTGCAGGGGGGTATGGTCTATGGGCCAACGTCCTGACTTTC

v_call: TRBV6-6
clone_size: .
j_call: TRBJ2-5
d_call: TRBD2
cdr3_aa: CASRGGLAGGSGETQYF
cdr3_nt: TGTGCCAGCAGGGGCGGGCTAGCGGGGGGAAGTGGTGAGACCCAGTACTTC

v_call: TRBV6-6
clone_size: few
j_call: TRBJ2-4
d_call: TRBD1
cdr3_aa: CASSYSSGGGDIQYF
cdr3_nt: TGTGCCAGCAGTTACTCGTCAGGGGGTGGGGACATTCAGTACTTC

v_call: TRBV6-5
clone_size: .
j_call: TRBJ1-2
d_call: TRBD1
cdr3_aa: CASCLTGNYGYTF
cdr3_nt: TGTGCCAGCTGTCTGACAGGGAACTATGGCTACACCTTC

v_call: TRBV7-3
clone_size: few
j_call: TRBJ1-6
d_call: .
cdr3_aa: CASSLTQGGNSPLHF
cdr3_nt: TGTGCCAGCAGCTTAACACAGGGAGGAAATTCACCCCTCCACTTT

v_call: TRBV12-3/TRBV12-4
clone_size: many
j_call: TRBJ2-1
d_call: .
cdr3_aa: CASSLAWLNNEQFF
cdr3_nt: TGTGCCAGCAGTTTAGCGTGGCTGAACAATGAGCAGTTCTTC

v_call: TRBV4-3
clone_size: .
j_call: TRBJ2-1
d_call: .
cdr3_aa: CASSLFRDYNEQFF
cdr3_nt: TGCGCCAGCAGCCTGTTCCGGGACTACAATGAGCAGTTCTTC

v_call: TRBV7-9
clone_size: .
j_call: TRBJ2-7
d_call: TRBD2
cdr3_aa: CASSHGGDYTYEQYF
cdr3_nt: TGTGCCAGCAGCCATGGCGGGGACTACACCTACGAGCAGTACTTC

v_call: TRBV9
clone_size: .
j_call: TRBJ1-3
d_call: .
cdr3_aa: CASSVSGGAGGNTIYF
cdr3_nt: TGTGCCAGCAGCGTATCGGGGGGCGCAGGTGGAAACACCATATATTTT

v_call: TRBV12-3/TRBV12-4
clone_size: .
j_call: TRBJ1-4
d_call: TRBD1
cdr3_aa: CASSSNRGGGEKLFF
cdr3_nt: TGTGCCAGCAGCTCAAACAGGGGAGGCGGTGAAAAACTGTTTTTT

v_call: TRBV7-3
clone_size: .
j_call: TRBJ1-1
d_call: .
cdr3_aa: CASSLYLDTEAFF
cdr3_nt: TGTGCCAGCAGCTTATACCTTGACACTGAAGCTTTCTTT

v_call: TRBV20-1
clone_size: .
j_call: TRBJ2-5
d_call: .
cdr3_aa: CSAEPHQKRETQYF
cdr3_nt: TGCAGTGCTGAACCTCACCAAAAGCGAGAGACCCAGTACTTC

v_call: TRBV25-1
clone_size: few
j_call: TRBJ1-2
d_call: .
cdr3_aa: CASSHPEGLWGAYTF
cdr3_nt: TGTGCCAGCAGTCATCCCGAGGGACTTTGGGGGGCCTACACCTTC

v_call: TRBV4-2
clone_size: .
j_call: TRBJ1-5
d_call: .
cdr3_aa: CASSQESMRGINNQPQHF
cdr3_nt: TGTGCCAGCAGCCAAGAATCAATGAGGGGGATTAACAATCAGCCCCAGCATTTT

v_call: TRBV27
clone_size: .
j_call: TRBJ2-7
d_call: TRBD1
cdr3_aa: CASRQGSEQYF
cdr3_nt: TGTGCCAGCAGACAGGGGAGCGAGCAGTACTTC

v_call: TRBV12-3/TRBV12-4
clone_size: .
j_call: TRBJ2-1
d_call: TRBD1
cdr3_aa: CATQAGTGFLNEQFF
cdr3_nt: TGTGCCACCCAGGCCGGGACAGGGTTCCTAAATGAGCAGTTCTTC

v_call: TRBV20-1
clone_size: .
j_call: TRBJ2-2
d_call: TRBD2
cdr3_aa: CSAGAQTSSNTGELFF
cdr3_nt: TGCAGTGCGGGCGCCCAGACTAGCTCGAACACCGGGGAGCTGTTTTTT

v_call: TRBV5-1
clone_size: .
j_call: TRBJ2-1
d_call: .
cdr3_aa: CASSLALGILVSDEQFF
cdr3_nt: TGCGCCAGCAGCTTGGCCCTTGGGATATTAGTCTCCGATGAGCAGTTCTTC

v_call: TRBV5-6
clone_size: few
j_call: TRBJ2-7
d_call: TRBD1
cdr3_aa: CASSMGQLYEQYF
cdr3_nt: TGTGCCAGCAGCATGGGACAGTTATACGAGCAGTACTTC

v_call: TRBV4-1
clone_size: few
j_call: TRBJ1-1
d_call: .
cdr3_aa: CASSQSSMNTEAFF
cdr3_nt: TGCGCCAGCAGCCAATCATCTATGAACACTGAAGCTTTCTTT

v_call: TRBV4-1
clone_size: .
j_call: TRBJ1-4
d_call: TRBD1
cdr3_aa: CASATGGWTNEKLFF
cdr3_nt: TGCGCCAGCGCGACAGGGGGCTGGACTAATGAAAAACTGTTTTTT

v_call: TRBV6-2/TRBV6-3
clone_size: many
j_call: TRBJ2-4
d_call: .
cdr3_aa: CASSTLAKNIQYF
cdr3_nt: TGTGCCAGCAGCACGTTAGCCAAAAACATTCAGTACTTC

v_call: TRBV12-3/TRBV12-4
clone_size: .
j_call: TRBJ1-1
d_call: .
cdr3_aa: CASSPGEIEAFF
cdr3_nt: TGTGCCAGCAGCCCAGGCGAAATTGAAGCTTTCTTT

v_call: TRBV9
clone_size: few
j_call: TRBJ2-7
d_call: .
cdr3_aa: CASSVEDSRSYEQYF
cdr3_nt: TGTGCCAGCAGCGTAGAGGACAGCAGATCCTACGAGCAGTACTTC

v_call: TRBV7-9
clone_size: .
j_call: TRBJ1-2
d_call: .
cdr3_aa: CASSLRLAGHGYTF
cdr3_nt: TGTGCCAGCAGCTTACGTCTTGCCGGTCATGGCTACACCTTC

v_call: TRBV4-2
clone_size: .
j_call: TRBJ2-7
d_call: .
cdr3_aa: CASSFLPDSEQYF
cdr3_nt: TGTGCCAGCAGCTTTCTCCCTGACTCCGAGCAGTACTTC

v_call: TRBV5-1
clone_size: .
j_call: TRBJ2-1
d_call: TRBD2
cdr3_aa: CASSELGLAVNYNEQFF
cdr3_nt: TGCGCCAGCAGCGAACTAGGACTAGCGGTAAACTACAATGAGCAGTTCTTC

v_call: TRBV4-3
clone_size: few
j_call: TRBJ2-5
d_call: TRBD2
cdr3_aa: CASSPTGLAGMETQYF
cdr3_nt: TGCGCCAGCAGCCCGACGGGACTAGCGGGGATGGAGACCCAGTACTTC

v_call: TRBV5-5
clone_size: .
j_call: TRBJ1-1
d_call: .
cdr3_aa: CASSVWGPSNTEAFF
cdr3_nt: TGTGCCAGCAGCGTCTGGGGACCGTCGAACACTGAAGCTTTCTTT

v_call: TRBV15
clone_size: few
j_call: TRBJ2-4
d_call: .
cdr3_aa: CATSKGENRAGGEQYF
cdr3_nt: TGTGCCACCAGCAAAGGGGAGAACAGAGCCGGTGGTGAGCAGTACTTC

v_call: TRBV12-3/TRBV12-4
clone_size: .
j_call: TRBJ2-3
d_call: .
cdr3_aa: CASSSLRNTQYF
cdr3_nt: TGTGCCAGCAGTTCGTTGAGAAATACGCAGTATTTT

v_call: TRBV18
clone_size: .
j_call: TRBJ2-1
d_call: .
cdr3_aa: CVSSPSVVTNNEQFF
cdr3_nt: TGTGTCAGCTCACCTAGTGTCGTAACTAACAATGAGCAGTTCTTC

v_call: TRBV29-1
clone_size: .
j_call: TRBJ2-5
d_call: .
cdr3_aa: CSSWGGDETQYF
cdr3_nt: TGCAGCAGCTGGGGTGGGGACGAGACCCAGTACTTC

v_call: TRBV9
clone_size: .
j_call: TRBJ2-6
d_call: TRBD2
cdr3_aa: CASSVAPGGESGANVRTF
cdr3_nt: TGTGCCAGCAGCGTAGCCCCGGGAGGGGAATCTGGGGCCAACGTCCGGACTTTC

v_call: TRBV4-3
clone_size: .
j_call: TRBJ2-7
d_call: .
cdr3_aa: CASSQDGGAGSLPYEQYF
cdr3_nt: TGCGCCAGCAGCCAAGATGGGGGGGCAGGGAGTCTTCCCTACGAGCAGTACTTC

v_call: TRBV6-6
clone_size: .
j_call: TRBJ1-1
d_call: .
cdr3_aa: CASNFTGWGIFF
cdr3_nt: TGTGCCAGCAATTTCACGGGGTGGGGAATTTTCTTT

v_call: TRBV4-2
clone_size: .
j_call: TRBJ2-3
d_call: TRBD1
cdr3_aa: CAGSQRQGSPDTQYF
cdr3_nt: TGTGCCGGCAGCCAGAGACAGGGTTCACCCGATACGCAGTATTTT

v_call: TRBV14
clone_size: .
j_call: TRBJ2-4
d_call: .
cdr3_aa: CASSQDGREQYF
cdr3_nt: TGTGCCAGCAGCCAAGATGGGAGAGAGCAGTACTTC

v_call: TRBV7-2
clone_size: many
j_call: TRBJ2-6
d_call: .
cdr3_aa: CASSPNSGANVLTF
cdr3_nt: TGTGCCAGCAGCCCAAACTCTGGGGCCAACGTCCTGACTTTC

v_call: TRBV6-6
clone_size: .
j_call: TRBJ2-1
d_call: .
cdr3_aa: CASSSPGTSSYNEQFF
cdr3_nt: TGTGCCAGCAGTTCCCCCGGGACAAGCTCCTACAATGAGCAGTTCTTC

v_call: TRBV12-3/TRBV12-4
clone_size: .
j_call: TRBJ2-1
d_call: .
cdr3_aa: CASSLAGGTWGREQFF
cdr3_nt: TGTGCCAGCAGTTTAGCGGGCGGGACTTGGGGCCGCGAGCAGTTCTTC

v_call: TRBV18
clone_size: .
j_call: TRBJ2-7
d_call: .
cdr3_aa: CASSPWGKEQYF
cdr3_nt: TGTGCCAGCTCACCCTGGGGGAAGGAGCAGTACTTC

v_call: TRBV7-9
clone_size: .
j_call: TRBJ2-1
d_call: .
cdr3_aa: CASSHTGYNEQFF
cdr3_nt: TGTGCCAGCAGCCATACAGGGTACAATGAGCAGTTCTTC

v_call: TRBV10-3
clone_size: .
j_call: TRBJ2-7
d_call: .
cdr3_aa: CAISDVLESLEQYF
cdr3_nt: TGTGCCATCAGTGATGTTCTAGAGTCACTCGAGCAGTACTTC

v_call: TRBV11-2
clone_size: few
j_call: TRBJ2-1
d_call: .
cdr3_aa: CASSQGLRLFNEQFF
cdr3_nt: TGTGCCAGCAGCCAAGGGCTACGGTTATTCAATGAGCAGTTCTTC

v_call: TRBV4-3
clone_size: .
j_call: TRBJ2-5
d_call: TRBD2
cdr3_aa: CASSQEVAGFGVQETQYF
cdr3_nt: TGCGCCAGCAGCCAAGAAGTAGCGGGGTTCGGCGTCCAAGAGACCCAGTACTTC

v_call: TRBV29-1
clone_size: few
j_call: TRBJ1-2
d_call: .
cdr3_aa: CSVEALGTPYGYTF
cdr3_nt: TGCAGCGTTGAAGCCCTTGGGACACCCTATGGCTACACCTTC

v_call: TRBV11-2
clone_size: few
j_call: TRBJ1-6
d_call: TRBD1
cdr3_aa: CASSDRASSYNSPLHF
cdr3_nt: TGTGCCAGCTCTGACAGGGCGAGCTCCTATAATTCACCCCTCCACTTT